This TCR beta chain originates from a study of blood T cell repertoires in COVID-19. CDR3 length: 15 residues. V trimming: 3 bases; J trimming: 3 bases; junction bases outside the gene matches: 5. From germline, CDR1 is LNHDA and CDR2 SQIVND (reference sequence). Clones were sequenced by immunoSEQ multiplex PCR, and TCRdb holds only the in-frame ones, with some missing. The sample has 25,000 to 35,000 clones, 90% to 95% seen once. J is TRBJ2-4 and V is TRBV19, with TRBD1 identical over 7 bases. The sequence was collected from a human donor with active COVID-19. The donor label of this sample is uncertain. Specimen: peripheral blood. The CDR3 nucleotides are TGTGCCAGTAGTATGACAGGGTACGGCAAAAACATTCAGTACTTC. Its protein product is CASSMTGYGKNIQYF. The complete variable domain, with remaining parts taken from reference TRBV19 and TRBJ2-4, reads DGGITQSPKYLFRKEGQNVTLSCEQNLNHDAMYWYRQDPGQGLRLIYYSQIVNDFQKGDIAEGYSVSREKKESFPLTVTSAQKNPTAFYLCASSMTGYGKNIQYFGAGTRLSVL.